This TCR beta chain was sequenced in a study of T cell responses to AZD1222 COVID-19 vaccine. The length of the CDR3 is 16 residues. V was shortened by 0 bases and J by 1 base, with 11 bases between the two germline ends. Looked up from germline, CDR1 is SGHRS and CDR2 is YFSETQ. Assay used: immunoSEQ multiplex PCR; TCRdb lists only in-frame clones, some missing. The sample yields 99,000 or so clones, roughly 89% seen once. The sequence was obtained from an adult who received the AZD1222 COVID-19 vaccine. Sequenced material: peripheral blood, taken 28 days after the second AZD1222 dose. The chain joins TRBV5-1 to TRBJ1-3; no definite D call. This chain's CDR3 is CASSLAPRTSGNTIYF. The CDR3 coding sequence is TGCGCCAGCAGCTTGGCCCCCCGTACATCTGGAAACACCATATATTTT.